The T cell receptor beta chain under discussion was sequenced for a study of blood T cell repertoires in COVID-19. About the study: Italy, Spain and the United States were the sources of the convalescent and acute COVID-19 samples.

This CDR3 is 14 amino acids long. Deletions cut 6 bases from V and 4 bases from J, with 15 bases between. Germline assignment: CDR1 MNHNY and CDR2 SVGAGI (reference sequence). Measured with immunoSEQ multiplex PCR; TCRdb has only the in-frame clones, and not every one. The repertoire holds around 230,000 clones, with approximately 85% as singletons. This TCR came from a man aged 50 to 59 with COVID-19, enrolled during active disease. V usage is TRBV6-6 and J usage is TRBJ2-5; a possible D gene is TRBD2 (5 bases). Sequencing was done on a sample of peripheral blood. CDR3 sequence: CASRSPPGGETQYF. In DNA, the CDR3 is TGTGCCAGCAGATCCCCTCCCGGAGGAGAGACCCAGTACTTC.